The sequence of this T cell receptor beta chain was determined in a study of T-cell reconstitution after alpha-beta-depleted transplantation in children (TCRdb year 2016). Background for the entire study: Using TCR repertoire profiling, the study followed T-cell immune reconstitution in a quantitative way in children after TCRalphabeta/CD19-depleted allogeneic hematopoietic cell transplantation. The paper's findings and limits, for the study overall: The frequencies of hyperexpanded clones fell over the following months, and after one year, T-cell counts and TCRbeta diversity were mostly attributed to newly produced T cells. In some patients, high TCRbeta diversity at day 60 was attributed to recipient T cells and intrathymic progenitors that had survived conditioning. The apparently early recovery of alphabetaT-cell counts about two months after transplant reportedly depended on only several hundred rapidly expanded clones that came from non-depleted graft cells.

Library creation used PCR. TCRdb records Illumina HiSeq 2500 as the sequencer. Molecular barcoding was employed in the preparation of TCR libraries, with unique molecular identifiers being used to normalize TCRbeta repertoire quantification. The raw public reads went through TCRdb reprocessing: fastp at Q25, MiXCR clone calling, in-frame beta chains kept. Rows matching on CDR3 protein sequence are summarized as one entry with the most common DNA and genes. The sample profile shows about 980,000 distinct CDR3 sequences; around 30% of them were found once. The top ten constitute under 30% of the sample. In the paper's terms, the treatment or condition label means: allogeneic hematopoietic cell transplantation with graft depleted of TCRalphabeta T cells and CD19 B cells. Transplant recipients were children who received TCRalphabeta/CD19-depleted allogeneic hematopoietic cell grafts. The CDR3 contains 14 residues, cysteine and phenylalanine counted. The only DNA kept is the CDR3, 42 bases in frame from the first base. Between the V and J ends, shortened by 7 bases and 0 bases respectively, the junction contains 13 bases.

On this clonotype: Its binding antigen is unknown. There are no base qualities to consult, and no much larger clone falls within one base.

This sequence was found in a boy under two years old who had a stem cell transplant for SCID, so the T cells may come from the graft donor. The material was PBMCs, mostly from graft donor cells, obtained 360 days after TCRalphabeta/CD19-depleted stem cell transplant. The sequence joins TRBV12-3 or TRBV12-4 to TRBJ2-7; a tentative D match to TRBD2 spans 6 bases. The nucleotide sequence reads as follows: TGTGCCAGCACCCCGGCGGGGCTCTCCTACGAGCAGTACTTC. Translated, this is CASTPAGLSYEQYF.